The 19 T cell receptor beta chains below were found in one sample sequenced in a study of a mutant IDH1 vaccine in newly diagnosed glioma. TCRdb's copy holds only in-frame clones and misses some; the assay was immunoSEQ multiplex PCR. Here the sample spans under 70,000 clones, 70% to 90% being singletons. Their cognate antigens are unknown. Time point indicated: week 5, during vaccination. Each dose of the vaccine consisted of 300 ug of mutant IDH1 20-mer peptide, with topical imiquimod. This sample comprised PBMCs, obtained from a glioma patient whose treatment included an IDH1 peptide vaccine. The receptor set was obtained from a man aged 30 to 45 with glioma.

In this sample, this clone turned up once. This chain connects TRBV5-6 to TRBJ1-2; D gene unclear. V was clipped by 4 bases and J by 4 bases, with 11 bases between them. The V gene's germline CDR1 is SGHDT and CDR2 YYEEEE. CDR3 size: 13 residues. This CDR3 reads CASSGVRRYGYTF. In nucleotides, the CDR3 is TGTGCCAGCAGCGGAGTTAGACGCTATGGCTACACCTTC. Full variable domain (outside the CDR3, taken from reference TRBV5-6 and TRBJ1-2): DAGVTQSPTHLIKTRGQQVTLRCSPKSGHDTVSWYQQALGQGPQFIFQYYEEEERQRGNFPDRFSGHQFPNYSSELNVNALLLGDSALYLCASSGVRRYGYTFGSGTRLTVV.

The DNA for the CDR3 is TGTGCCAGCAGCTTGTTAGGGTTTAGCAATCAGCCCCAGCATTTT. It yields the protein CASSLLGFSNQPQHF. The chain has TRBV5-6 and TRBJ1-5; unclear D gene. This CDR3 region has 15 residues. Deletions cut 1 base from V and 0 bases from J, with 8 bases between. Germline V gene sequence: CDR1 SGHDT, CDR2 YYEEEE.

The rearrangement uses TRBV6-5 and TRBJ1-2, with D tentatively TRBD1 (6 bases). V lost 6 bases, J lost 4 bases, and 18 bases lay in between. From germline, CDR1 is MNHEY and CDR2 SVGAGI. The length of the CDR3 is 15 residues. CDR3 sequence (DNA): TGTGCCAGCAGGAAAAAAGGCGGGGACATCTATGGCTACACCTTC. Translating it yields CASRKKGGDIYGYTF.

The chain combines TRBV7-2 with TRBJ1-6; TRBD1 matches at 12 bases. Trimming cost V 7 bases and J 7 bases; bases outside gene matches: 8. CDR3 length: 16 amino acids. The germline V gene encodes CDR1 SGHTA and CDR2 FQGNSA. The CDR3 nucleotides are TGTGCCAGCACCGTAGCCGGGACAGGGGGCAATTCACCCCTCCACTTT. Translation: CASTVAGTGGNSPLHF.

This clone was seen a single time. The rearrangement links TRBV10-2 to TRBJ2-1, with 11 bases that match TRBD2. The CDR3 is 16 amino acids. Trimming took 5 bases from V and 2 from J; bases not matched to a gene: 5. CDR1 is WSHSY and CDR2 is SAAADI in the germline V gene. Here the CDR3 reads CASSIGTSGPYNEQFF. CDR3 bases: TGCGCCAGCAGTATAGGGACTAGCGGACCCTACAATGAGCAGTTCTTC.

The V gene is TRBV5-1, the J gene TRBJ2-7, with a weak D call TRBD2 (6 bases). V was shortened by 3 bases and J by 2 bases, with 12 bases between the two germline ends. Per the germline V gene, CDR1 is SGHRS and CDR2 is YFSETQ. This CDR3 is built from 14 residues. The CDR3 reads CASSSGDGTYEQYF. The CDR3 nucleotides read TGCGCCAGCAGCTCGGGGGACGGAACCTACGAGCAGTACTTC.

The rearrangement links TRBV4-1 to TRBJ1-5; no firm D call. Trimming left V 0 bases short and J 7 bases short, with 13 bases between. The CDR3 sequence is 15 residues long. Germline lookup yields CDR1 MGHRA and CDR2 YSYEKL. The CDR3 here is CASSQDSGSVQPQHF. The CDR3 nucleotides are TGCGCCAGCAGCCAAGATAGCGGTTCCGTGCAGCCCCAGCATTTT.

This clone was detected only a few times. This rearrangement joins TRBV5-6 to TRBJ2-1; D possibly corresponds to TRBD2 (7 bases). Germline lookup yields CDR1 SGHDT and CDR2 YYEEEE. The CDR3 is 16 residues long. V lost 6 bases and J lost 6, with 22 bases in between. CDR3 residues: CASTRWAGAAFNEQFF. CDR3 sequence (DNA): TGTGCCAGCACCCGGTGGGCGGGGGCGGCTTTCAATGAGCAGTTCTTC.

This rearrangement joins TRBV4-1 to TRBJ1-5, with D tentatively TRBD1 (6 bases). Germline lookup yields CDR1 MGHRA and CDR2 YSYEKL. Trimming removed 4 bases at V and 0 bases at J, with 16 bases between. This CDR3 is built from 17 residues. As DNA, the CDR3 is TGCGCCAGCAGCCGCCACACGGGGGCTACTAGCAATCAGCCCCAGCATTTT. Translated: CASSRHTGATSNQPQHF.

CDR3 region: CASSPRRVPAYEQYF. The CDR3 coding sequence is TGTGCCAGCAGCCCCAGGCGGGTCCCCGCCTACGAGCAGTACTTC. This rearrangement joins TRBV7-8 to TRBJ2-7, with a tentative D call TRBD2 (5 bases). V gave up 5 bases and J gave up 2 bases, with 16 bases separating them. CDR1 and CDR2 (germline): SGHVS, FQNEAQ. The CDR3 has 15 residues. The full variable domain, in which reference TRBV7-8 and TRBJ2-7 provide the parts outside the CDR3, is GAGVSQSPRYKVAKRGQDVALRCDPISGHVSLFWYQQALGQGPEFLTYFQNEAQLDKSGLPSDRFFAERPEGSVSTLKIQRTQQEDSAVYLCASSPRRVPAYEQYFGPGTRLTVT.

The chain carries TRBV6-5 and TRBJ2-7, with D uncertain. The CDR3 runs 14 residues. V was trimmed by 6 bases and J by 3 bases, leaving 15 bases between them. Germline CDR1 is MNHEY and CDR2 is SVGAGI. The CDR3 spells CASSRLGRSYEQYF. In DNA form, the CDR3 reads TGTGCCAGCAGCCGCCTAGGCCGAAGCTACGAGCAGTACTTC.

V gene TRBV6-1 combines with J gene TRBJ2-5; D could derive from TRBD1 or TRBD2 (5 bases each). Germline lookup yields CDR1 MNHNS and CDR2 SASEGT. The CDR3 runs 16 residues. Trimming cost V 1 base and J 4 bases, with 16 bases left between them. The CDR3 loop is CASSEEGDFRGETQYF. Written as DNA, the CDR3 is TGTGCCAGCAGTGAAGAAGGGGATTTTCGGGGAGAGACCCAGTACTTC.

This sequence joins TRBV6-5 and TRBJ1-1, with D uncertain. The germline V gene has CDR1 MNHEY and CDR2 SVGAGI. Trimming took 0 bases from V and 2 from J, leaving 7 bases between them. The CDR3 spans 14 residues. CDR3 nucleotides: TGTGCCAGCAGTTACTCCGGACGAAACACTGAAGCTTTCTTT. Protein sequence: CASSYSGRNTEAFF.

CDR3 sequence reads: CASSLFPRRGQPQHF. The CDR3 region has the DNA TGTGCCAGCAGTTTATTCCCCAGGAGGGGTCAGCCCCAGCATTTT. The chain recombines TRBV28 with TRBJ1-5; D perhaps matches TRBD1 (5 bases). This CDR3 contains 15 residues. Germline-derived CDR1 and CDR2 are MDHEN and SYDVKM. Trimming shortened V by 1 base and J by 6 bases, and 13 bases separated the two germline ends. Full variable domain (outside the CDR3, taken from reference TRBV28 and TRBJ1-5): DVKVTQSSRYLVKRTGEKVFLECVQDMDHENMFWYRQDPGLGLRLIYFSYDVKMKEKGDIPEGYSVSREKKERFSLILESASTNQTSMYLCASSLFPRRGQPQHFGDGTRLSIL.

This clone was seen once. The J gene is TRBJ2-5, the V gene TRBV7-9; D is undetermined. Trimming removed 2 bases at V and 4 bases at J, with 5 bases between. Germline lookup yields CDR1 SEHNR and CDR2 FQNEAQ (reference sequence). The length of the CDR3 is 12 residues. CDR3 sequence (DNA): TGTGCCAGCAGCTTATGGGGAGAGACCCAGTACTTC. Translated, it gives CASSLWGETQYF.

The chain employs TRBV2 and TRBJ2-3, with 8 bases aligning to TRBD2. Germline V gene data show CDR1 as SNHLY and CDR2 as FYNNEI. The CDR3 runs to 13 residues. Trimming removed 11 bases from V and 3 bases from J; junction bases left unmatched: 7. The CDR3 bases are TGTGCCGGGGGGAGCGGGGGAACAGATACGCAGTATTTT. Its translation is CAGGSGGTDTQYF. Variable domain in full (rest from reference TRBV2 and TRBJ2-3): EPEVTQTPSHQVTQMGQEVILRCVPISNHLYFYWYRQILGQKVEFLVSFYNNEISEKSEIFDDQFSVERPDGSNFTLKIRSTKLEDSAMYFCAGGSGGTDTQYFGPGTRLTVL.

The chain has TRBV5-1 and TRBJ1-6; D is undetermined. The CDR3 has 17 amino acids. The ends were cut back, 0 bases at V and 0 bases at J, with 10 bases in the middle. CDR1 is SGHRS and CDR2 is YFSETQ in the germline V gene. CDR3 region: CASSLERISSYNSPLHF. CDR3 nucleotide sequence: TGCGCCAGCAGCTTGGAACGGATTAGCTCCTATAATTCACCCCTCCACTTT.

This clone was recorded a few times. In nucleotides, the CDR3 is TGCAGCGTTGAAACAGGAAATAGCAATCAGCCCCAGCATTTT. It specifies CSVETGNSNQPQHF. The chain joins TRBV29-1 to TRBJ1-5, with a possible D match to TRBD1 (5 bases). The V gene lost 2 bases and the J gene lost 0 bases, with 8 bases spanning the gap. This CDR3 is built from 14 residues. Per the germline V gene, CDR1 is SQVTM and CDR2 is ANQGSEA.

The chain carries TRBV11-3 and TRBJ2-2, with D maybe TRBD2 (6 bases). Germline V gene data show CDR1 as SGHNT and CDR2 as YENEEA. CDR3 length equals 15 residues. Trimming stripped 1 base from V and 0 bases from J, with 6 bases between. The CDR3 here is CASSLGLANTGELFF. Written as DNA, the CDR3 is TGTGCCAGCAGCTTAGGACTAGCGAACACCGGGGAGCTGTTTTTT.